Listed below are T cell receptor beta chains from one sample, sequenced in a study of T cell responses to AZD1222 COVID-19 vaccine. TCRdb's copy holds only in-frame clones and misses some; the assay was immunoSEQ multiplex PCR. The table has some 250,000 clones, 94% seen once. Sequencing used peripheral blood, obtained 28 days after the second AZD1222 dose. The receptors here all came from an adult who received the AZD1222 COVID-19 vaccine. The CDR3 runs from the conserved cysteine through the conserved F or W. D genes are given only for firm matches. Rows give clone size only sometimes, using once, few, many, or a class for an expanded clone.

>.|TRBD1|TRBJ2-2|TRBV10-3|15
CAISESTGEVGELFF
TGTGCCATCAGTGAGTCGACAGGGGAAGTCGGGGAGCTGTTTTTT
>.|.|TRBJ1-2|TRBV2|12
CASRDLLRGYTF
TGTGCCAGCCGGGACCTGCTTAGGGGCTACACCTTC
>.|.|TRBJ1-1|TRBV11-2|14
CASSLWGPGTEAFF
TGTGCCAGCAGCTTATGGGGGCCAGGAACTGAAGCTTTCTTT
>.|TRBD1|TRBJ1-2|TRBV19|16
CASSLPGTGPVYGYTF
TGTGCCAGTAGTCTACCCGGGACAGGGCCTGTCTATGGCTACACCTTC
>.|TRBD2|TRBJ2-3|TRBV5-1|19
CASSLVGLAGVLSTDTQYF
TGCGCCAGCAGCTTGGTCGGACTAGCGGGGGTCCTTAGCACAGATACGCAGTATTTT
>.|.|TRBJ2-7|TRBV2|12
CASSGRGYEQYF
TGTGCCAGCAGTGGTCGAGGCTACGAGCAGTACTTC
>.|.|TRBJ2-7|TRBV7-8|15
CASSLGPDRTYEQYF
TGTGCCAGCAGCTTAGGACCAGATAGGACCTACGAGCAGTACTTC
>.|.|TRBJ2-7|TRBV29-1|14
CSVAGQTGGYEQYF
TGCAGCGTCGCCGGACAGACCGGGGGCTACGAGCAGTACTTC
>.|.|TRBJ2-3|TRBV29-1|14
CSVENLLRRDTQYF
TGCAGCGTTGAAAACCTTTTAAGAAGGGATACGCAGTATTTT
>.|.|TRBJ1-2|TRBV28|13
CASSYGPARGYTF
TGTGCCAGCAGCTACGGCCCTGCACGGGGCTACACCTTC
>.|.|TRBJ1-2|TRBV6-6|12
CASSLGLPGYTF
TGTGCCAGCAGTTTAGGACTTCCAGGCTACACCTTC
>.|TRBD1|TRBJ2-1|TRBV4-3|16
CASSQRGQGAGNEQFF
TGCGCCAGCAGCCAGAGAGGACAGGGGGCCGGGAATGAGCAGTTCTTC
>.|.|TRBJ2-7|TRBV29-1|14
CSVVLSAGPDEQYF
TGCAGCGTCGTTCTCTCGGCAGGGCCGGACGAGCAGTACTTC
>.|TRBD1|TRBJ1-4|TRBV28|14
CASRSQGGDEKLFF
TGTGCCAGCAGGAGCCAGGGGGGGGATGAAAAACTGTTTTTT
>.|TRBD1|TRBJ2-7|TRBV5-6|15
CASSFKDRPSYEQYF
TGTGCCAGCAGCTTTAAGGACAGGCCCTCCTACGAGCAGTACTTC
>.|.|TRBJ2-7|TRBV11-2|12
CASSLRDGEQYF
TGTGCCAGCAGCTTGCGGGACGGGGAGCAGTACTTC
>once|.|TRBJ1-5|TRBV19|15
CASSRTASGHQPQHF
TGTGCCAGTAGCAGGACAGCCTCGGGACATCAGCCCCAGCATTTT
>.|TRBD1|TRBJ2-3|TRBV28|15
CASSSRQGVMNTQYF
TGTGCCAGCAGTTCCCGACAGGGAGTGATGAATACGCAGTATTTT
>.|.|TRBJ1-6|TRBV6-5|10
CASGDPALHF
TGTGCCAGCGGGGATCCGGCCCTCCACTTT
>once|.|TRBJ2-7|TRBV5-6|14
CASSLGRNSYEQYF
TGTGCCAGCAGCTTGGGGCGAAACTCCTACGAGCAGTACTTC
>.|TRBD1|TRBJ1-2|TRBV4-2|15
CASSHPTGGADGYTF
TGTGCCAGCAGCCACCCGACAGGGGGCGCGGATGGCTACACCTTC
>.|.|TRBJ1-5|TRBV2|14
CASSELTANQPQHF
TGTGCCAGCAGTGAATTGACTGCGAATCAGCCCCAGCATTTT
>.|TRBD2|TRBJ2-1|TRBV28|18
CASSLFSSGVSSYNEQFF
TGTGCCAGCAGTTTATTTTCTAGCGGGGTCAGCTCCTACAATGAGCAGTTCTTC
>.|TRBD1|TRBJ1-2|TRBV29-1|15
CSVEGTDRGVYGYTF
TGCAGCGTTGAAGGGACGGACAGGGGCGTCTATGGCTACACCTTC
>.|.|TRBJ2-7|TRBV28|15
CASSSRGWGSYEQYF
TGTGCCAGCAGTTCCCGAGGCTGGGGCTCCTACGAGCAGTACTTC
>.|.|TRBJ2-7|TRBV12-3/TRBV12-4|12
CASSGLPYEQYF
TGTGCCAGCAGCGGATTGCCCTACGAGCAGTACTTC
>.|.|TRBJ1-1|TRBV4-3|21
CASSQAPPGGDLSPMNTEAFF
TGCGCCAGCAGCCAAGCGCCGCCGGGGGGGGATCTTTCCCCGATGAACACTGAAGCTTTCTTT
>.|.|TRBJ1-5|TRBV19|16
CASSIAAAYSNQPQHF
TGTGCCAGTAGTATAGCGGCAGCTTATAGCAATCAGCCCCAGCATTTT
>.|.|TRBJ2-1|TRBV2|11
CASSADRAAFF
TGTGCCAGCAGTGCAGACAGAGCGGCGTTCTTC
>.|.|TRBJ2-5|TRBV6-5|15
CASSYLPGPRETQYF
TGTGCCAGCAGTTACTTACCGGGACCCCGAGAGACCCAGTACTTC
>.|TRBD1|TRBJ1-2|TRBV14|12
CASSSRTGPHHF
TGTGCCAGCAGCTCGCGGACAGGACCTCATCACTTC
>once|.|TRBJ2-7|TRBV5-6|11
CASSLPHEQYF
TGTGCCAGCAGCCTCCCTCACGAGCAGTACTTC
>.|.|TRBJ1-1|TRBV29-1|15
CSVQLGVAKNTEAFF
TGCAGCGTTCAGTTGGGGGTCGCGAAGAACACTGAAGCTTTCTTT
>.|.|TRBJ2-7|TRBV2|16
CASSEARGSAGHEQYF
TGTGCCAGCAGTGAAGCGCGGGGCTCAGCGGGCCACGAGCAGTACTTC
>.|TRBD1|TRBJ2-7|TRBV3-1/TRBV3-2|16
CASSQEQTGGGGEQYF
TGTGCCAGCAGCCAAGAGCAAACAGGGGGTGGGGGCGAGCAGTACTTC
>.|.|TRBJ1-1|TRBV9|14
CASSVSVRNTEAFF
TGTGCCAGCAGCGTCTCGGTTCGGAACACTGAAGCTTTCTTT
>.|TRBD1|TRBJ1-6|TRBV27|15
CASSFTGGKNSPLHF
TGTGCCAGCAGTTTTACAGGGGGCAAAAATTCACCCCTCCACTTT
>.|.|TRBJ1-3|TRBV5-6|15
CASSLSRASGNTIYF
TGTGCCAGCAGCTTAAGCAGGGCCTCTGGAAACACCATATATTTT
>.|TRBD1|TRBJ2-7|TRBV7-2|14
CASSPWTGGYEQYF
TGTGCCAGCAGCCCATGGACAGGGGGCTACGAGCAGTACTTC
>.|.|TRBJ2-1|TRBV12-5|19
CASGLAGGRAFSSYNEQFF
TGTGCTAGTGGTTTGGCCGGCGGGCGGGCCTTCAGCTCCTACAATGAGCAGTTCTTC
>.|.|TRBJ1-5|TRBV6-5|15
CASSYSPGVGQPQHF
TGTGCCAGCAGTTACTCGCCCGGTGTGGGGCAGCCCCAGCATTTT
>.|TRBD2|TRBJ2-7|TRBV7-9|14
CASSHRAGGGEQYF
TGTGCCAGCAGTCACCGAGCGGGAGGAGGAGAGCAGTACTTC
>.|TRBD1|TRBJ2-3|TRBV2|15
CASRDRANGADTQYF
TGTGCCAGCAGAGACAGGGCCAACGGGGCAGATACGCAGTATTTT
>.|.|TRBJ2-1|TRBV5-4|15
CASSFPGLSYNEQFF
TGTGCCAGCAGCTTTCCGGGACTCTCCTACAATGAGCAGTTCTTC
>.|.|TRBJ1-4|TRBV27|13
CASSLGGSEKLFF
TGTGCCAGCAGTTTAGGGGGGAGTGAAAAACTGTTTTTT
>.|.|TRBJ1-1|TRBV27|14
CASTGGVMNTEAFF
TGTGCCAGCACTGGGGGGGTCATGAACACTGAAGCTTTCTTT
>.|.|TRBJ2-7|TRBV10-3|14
CAISESGQSHEQYF
TGTGCCATCAGTGAGTCGGGGCAGTCACACGAGCAGTACTTC
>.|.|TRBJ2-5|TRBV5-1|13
CASSIGTQETQYF
TGCGCCAGCAGCATCGGGACCCAAGAGACCCAGTACTTC
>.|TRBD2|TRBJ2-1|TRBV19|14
CASSMRGGYNEQFF
TGTGCCAGTAGTATGCGGGGGGGCTACAATGAGCAGTTCTTC
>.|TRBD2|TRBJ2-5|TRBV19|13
CASSETSAQTQYF
TGTGCCAGTAGTGAGACTAGCGCGCAGACCCAGTACTTC
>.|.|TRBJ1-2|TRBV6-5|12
CASKTVSYGYTF
TGTGCCAGCAAGACGGTCAGCTATGGCTACACCTTC
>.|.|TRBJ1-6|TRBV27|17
CASSLSGTGLYNSPLHF
TGTGCCAGCAGTTTATCGGGGACGGGACTCTATAATTCACCCCTCCACTTT
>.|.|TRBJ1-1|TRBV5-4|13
CASSLADGLRAFF
TGTGCCAGCAGCTTGGCGGACGGGCTGAGGGCTTTCTTT
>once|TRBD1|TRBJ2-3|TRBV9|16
CASSSRQGRAPDTQYF
TGTGCCAGCAGCTCCCGACAGGGAAGGGCCCCAGATACGCAGTATTTT
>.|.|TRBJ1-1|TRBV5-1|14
CASSSGLKNTEAFF
TGCGCCAGCAGCTCGGGACTAAAGAACACTGAAGCTTTCTTT
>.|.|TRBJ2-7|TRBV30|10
CAHGANEQYF
TGTGCCCATGGGGCTAACGAGCAGTACTTC
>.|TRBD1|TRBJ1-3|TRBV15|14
CATSTDRGFNTIYF
TGTGCCACCAGCACGGACAGGGGGTTTAACACCATATATTTT
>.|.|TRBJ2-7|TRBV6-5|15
CASCRDPTGLYEQYF
TGTGCCAGCTGCAGGGACCCGACGGGCCTCTACGAGCAGTACTTC